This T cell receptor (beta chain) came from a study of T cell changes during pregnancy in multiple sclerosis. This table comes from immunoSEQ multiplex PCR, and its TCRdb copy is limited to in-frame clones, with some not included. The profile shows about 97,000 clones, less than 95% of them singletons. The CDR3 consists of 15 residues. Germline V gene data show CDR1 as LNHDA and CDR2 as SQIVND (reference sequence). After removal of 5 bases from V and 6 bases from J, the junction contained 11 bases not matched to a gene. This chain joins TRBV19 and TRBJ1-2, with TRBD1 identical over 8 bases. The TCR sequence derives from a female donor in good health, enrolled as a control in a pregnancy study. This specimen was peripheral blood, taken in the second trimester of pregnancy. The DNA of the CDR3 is TGTGCCAGTAGTCCGAGGGGACAGGCCAGGGATGGCTACACCTTC. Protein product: CASSPRGQARDGYTF.